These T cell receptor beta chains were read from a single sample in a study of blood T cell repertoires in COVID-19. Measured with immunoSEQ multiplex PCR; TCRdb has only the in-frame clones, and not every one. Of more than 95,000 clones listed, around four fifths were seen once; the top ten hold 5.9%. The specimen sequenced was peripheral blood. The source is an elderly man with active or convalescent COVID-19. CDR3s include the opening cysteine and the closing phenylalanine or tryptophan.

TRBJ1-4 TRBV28 CASSLVGVNEKLFF
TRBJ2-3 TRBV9 CASSVSGGALTDTQYF
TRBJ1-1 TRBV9 CASSATGLNTEAFF
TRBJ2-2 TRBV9 CASSVSGANTGELFF
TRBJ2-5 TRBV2 CASRPGTSQETQYF
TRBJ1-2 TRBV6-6 CASSQPGQGAVGYTF
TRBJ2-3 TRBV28 CASSSTSGGDTDTQYF
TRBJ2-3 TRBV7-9 CASSTPRRGGTDTQYF
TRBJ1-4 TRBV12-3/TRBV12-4 CASSPGGSEKLFF
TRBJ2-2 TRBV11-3 CASSFSGTHTGELFF
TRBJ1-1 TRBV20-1 CSARDHEAFF
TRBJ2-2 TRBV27 CASSFVGQWTGELFF
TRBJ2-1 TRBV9 CASSPSLGEQFF
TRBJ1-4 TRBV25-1 CASSVPGQGGEKLFF
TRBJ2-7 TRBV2 CATQRIETGGNEQYF
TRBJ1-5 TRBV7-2 CASSWTGGAGQPQHF
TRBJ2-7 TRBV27 CASSPTGLLFGYEQYF
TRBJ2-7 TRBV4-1 CASSLKGQGGYEQYF
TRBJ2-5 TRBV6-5 CASRKPPDRGTQYF
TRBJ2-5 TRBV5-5 CASSLSSLLGKETQYF
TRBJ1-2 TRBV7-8 CASSRQASGGYTF
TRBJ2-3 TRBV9 CASSSGGSSTDTQYF
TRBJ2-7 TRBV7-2 CASTQDRIEQYF
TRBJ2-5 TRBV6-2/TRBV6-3 CASSYSTSGHQETQYF
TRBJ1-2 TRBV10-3 CAISLDRGKGYGYTF
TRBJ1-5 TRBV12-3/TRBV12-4 CASRGQGNQPQHF
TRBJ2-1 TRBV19 CASSILPAGGSYNEQFF
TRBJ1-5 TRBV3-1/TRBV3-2 CASSGFGREGNQPQHF
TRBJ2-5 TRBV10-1 CASSERGLRRLKETQYF
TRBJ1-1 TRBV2 CASSEGPQGTEAFF
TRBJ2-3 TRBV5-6 CASSSKGTYTDTQYF
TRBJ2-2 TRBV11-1 CASSLDRLVNTGELFF
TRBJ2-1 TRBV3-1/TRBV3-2 CASSPTSGGTNEQFF
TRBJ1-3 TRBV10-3 CAIRGGPGESGNTIYF
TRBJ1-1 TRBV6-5 CASKTGYMNTEAFF
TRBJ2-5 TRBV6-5 CASRQGAKTQYF
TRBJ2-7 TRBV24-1 CARSDEQYF
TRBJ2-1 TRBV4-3 CASSQEGGRAISYNEQFF
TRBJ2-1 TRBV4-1 CASSQAVTVSYNEQFF
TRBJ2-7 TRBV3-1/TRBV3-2 CASSPHAGGVEQYF
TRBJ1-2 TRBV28 CASQRGQGVGYTF
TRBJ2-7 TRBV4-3 CASSQFLPGLAGTYEQYF
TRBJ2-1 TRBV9 CASSVADYLYNEQFF
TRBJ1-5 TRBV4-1 CASSQVRDQPQHF
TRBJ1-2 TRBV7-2 CASSADLLLGYTF
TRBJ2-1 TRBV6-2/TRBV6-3 CASSTKGVAAHSYNEQFF
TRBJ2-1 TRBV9 CASSVQVFGGNEQFF
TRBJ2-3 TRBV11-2 CASSFLPGLNTDTQYF
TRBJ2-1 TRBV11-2 CASSLVLAEQFF
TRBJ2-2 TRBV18 CASSPGEQTGELFF
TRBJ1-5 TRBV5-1 CASSLGQNNQPQHF
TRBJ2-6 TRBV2 CASIGSGANVLTF
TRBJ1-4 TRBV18 CASSLGPQGREKLFF
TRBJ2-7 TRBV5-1 CASSLGISGFEQYF
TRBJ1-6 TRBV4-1 CASSPGTGLSNSPLHF
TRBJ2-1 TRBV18 CASSPPAGVCYNEQFF
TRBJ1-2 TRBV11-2 CASSLEENNYGYTF
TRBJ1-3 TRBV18 CASSPRRVKDSGNTIYF
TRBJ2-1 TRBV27 CASSPTFSTGYNEQFF
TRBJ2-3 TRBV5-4 CASSFTAGTDTQYF